This TCR beta chain comes out of a study of identical twins. Findings of the study overall: Twins showed weaker excess sharing in their beta out-of-frame sequences. Alpha sequences that were out-of-frame and twin-shared showed an excess of low generation probability. Findings came from cross-sectional statistics, without long-term follow-up of donors.

Regarding this clonotype: Its antigen is unidentified.

Unique molecular identifiers were present on the cDNA, which also gained a universal primer site by template switching. TCRdb reprocessed the 5' RACE reads via MiXCR and lists one record per CDR3 protein. The sample yields under 900,000 distinct CDR3 sequences, 9% to 15% seen once. This CDR3 comprises 16 residues. The trim removed 2 bases at V and 7 bases at J, leaving 8 bases unmatched. CDR1 and CDR2 (germline): ENHRY, SYGVKD. The same data also contributed to another study, on yellow fever vaccine responses in identical twins.

The sequenced sample consisted of PBMCs. This TCR was sampled from a woman between 18 and 29 years old in good health. The rearrangement links TRBV10-3 to TRBJ2-1; 10 nucleotides agree with TRBD2. The CDR3 nucleotides read TGTGCCATCAGTGAGAGGACTAGCGGCCTTGGGAATGAGCAGTTCTTC. This codes for CAISERTSGLGNEQFF.